This passage covers 23 T cell receptor beta chains from one sample sequenced in a study of T cells in Graves' hyperthyroidism and ophthalmopathy. The source material, RNA transcripts, was used to amplify TCR beta CDR3 regions. Researchers ran a first-round RT-PCR on the TCR CDR3 using the HTBI primer set. TCRdb reanalysed the multiplex PCR reads using MiXCR and keeps one entry per CDR3 protein. Of more than 500,000 distinct CDR3 sequences listed, 40% to 50% are singletons. The material sequenced was peripheral blood or thyroid tissue (not recorded which). These receptors came from an adult woman with Graves' disease, either hyperthyroidism or ophthalmopathy (not recorded which).

The V gene is TRBV29-1, the J gene TRBJ1-3; 7 nucleotides align to TRBD1. V was pared by 6 bases and J by 0 bases, with 5 bases of the junction left unmatched. Germline CDR1 reads SQVTM; CDR2 reads ANQGSEA. The CDR3 runs to 14 residues. The CDR3 sequence: CSVVQGSSGNTIYF. In nucleotides, the CDR3 is TGCAGCGTAGTACAGGGGAGCTCTGGAAACACCATATATTTT.

There are many counts of this clonotype. The rearrangement links TRBV7-3 to TRBJ1-1, with D possibly TRBD1 on 5 matching bases. CDR1 and CDR2 (germline): SGHTA, FQGTGA. This CDR3 spans 15 amino acids. Trimming removed 2 bases from V and 1 base from J, with 11 bases in between. The CDR3 DNA reads TGTGCCAGCAGCTTATACGCCGGGGGGAACACTGAAGCTTTCTTT. Translation gives CASSLYAGGNTEAFF.

This clonotype has more than one count but fewer than ten. The rearrangement uses TRBV7-2 and TRBJ1-2; D gene ambiguous. The CDR3 is 10 amino acids. Germline V gives CDR1 SGHTA, CDR2 FQGNSA. V lost 5 bases, J lost 8 bases, and 6 bases lay in between. In nucleotides, the CDR3 is TGTGCCAGCAGCCGGGTGGGCTACACCTTC. Translation gives CASSRVGYTF.

The chain links TRBV12-3 or TRBV12-4 to TRBJ1-6; D ambiguous. V lost 3 bases to trimming and J lost 4 bases, with 7 bases between them. This CDR3 spans 14 amino acids. CDR3 amino acids: CASSFTEYNSPLHF. The CDR3 DNA follows: TGTGCCAGCAGTTTCACAGAGTATAATTCACCCCTCCACTTT.

V is TRBV5-6 and J is TRBJ2-6; perhaps TRBD2 as D (5 bases). The length of the CDR3 is 20 residues. The V gene lost 2 bases and the J gene lost 0 bases, with 21 bases spanning the gap. Germline V gene lookup returns CDR1 SGHDT and CDR2 YYEEEE. CDR3 bases: TGTGCCAGCAGCTTAGCTCCGAGGGCAGGCTCGAGCTCTGGGGCCAACGTCCTGACTTTC. Protein sequence: CASSLAPRAGSSSGANVLTF.

V and J are TRBV5-1 and TRBJ1-1; D remains ambiguous. CDR3 length: 14 residues. Looked up from germline, CDR1 is SGHRS and CDR2 is YFSETQ. The V end was cut by 3 bases, the J end by 4 bases, with 13 bases between. In nucleotides, the CDR3 is TGCGCCAGCAGCTCAGAATCGATGGGCACTGAAGCTTTCTTT. Its protein product is CASSSESMGTEAFF.

The chain couples TRBV7-8 to TRBJ2-5; 10 nucleotides match TRBD2. CDR1 and CDR2 from the germline V gene are SGHVS and FQNEAQ. The CDR3 loop spans 12 amino acids. The ends lost 9 bases at V and 14 bases at J; junction bases unmatched: 12. CDR3 protein: CASSGSSGSPYF. The CDR3 DNA follows: TGTGCCAGTAGTGGGTCTAGCGGGAGTCCCTACTTC.

Comments on this clonotype: Sequence at one end of the junction differs from germline and may be a read error. The chain joins TRBV7-7 to TRBJ2-2; 9 bases align to TRBD2. The CDR3 has 16 residues. The germline gives CDR1 SSHAT, CDR2 FNYEAQ (reference sequence). The CDR3 sequence is CASSLARAGGTGELFF. Written as DNA, the CDR3 is TGTGCTAGCAGCTTAGCTCGAGCGGGGGGTACCGGGGAGCTGTTTTTT.

As concerns this clonotype: The CDR3 carries no conserved terminal phenylalanine or tryptophan, so it likely arises from a read error. The limits of the CDR3 on the DNA are not certain, so only TCRdb's listed CDR3 is given. The V call is TRBV12-3 or TRBV12-4, the J call TRBJ2-6. The CDR3 is 8 amino acids in total, end residues counted. CDR3 amino acids: CASSLATS.

The V call is TRBV20-1, the J call TRBJ1-6; 7 nucleotides line up with TRBD1. The CDR3 runs 12 residues. CDR1 DFQATT and CDR2 SNEGSKA come from the germline V gene (reference sequence). V shed 6 bases and J 8 bases; nucleotides not matched to a gene: 4. The CDR3 protein is CSAAGTDSPLHF. The CDR3 coding sequence is TGCAGTGCCGCCGGGACAGATTCACCCCTCCACTTT.

This clonotype was counted ten times or more. The CDR3 spells CAISGEGLAPNTGELFF. The CDR3 region has the DNA TGTGCCATCAGTGGCGAGGGACTAGCGCCTAACACCGGGGAGCTGTTTTTT. The chain recombines TRBV10-3 with TRBJ2-2; 10 bases line up with TRBD2. V dropped 4 bases and J dropped 2; count of bases not matched to a gene: 7. The germline CDR1 and CDR2 sequences are ENHRY and SYGVKD. The CDR3 runs 17 residues.

In this sample, this clonotype turned up many times. V is TRBV5-6 and J is TRBJ2-5, with TRBD1 as a possible D gene (6 bases). The germline V gene encodes CDR1 SGHDT and CDR2 YYEEEE. Trimming removed 4 bases from V and 5 bases from J, with 12 bases in between. The CDR3 length is 13 residues. CDR3: CASSIPQGETQYF. The CDR3 coding sequence is TGTGCCAGCAGCATTCCCCAGGGGGAGACCCAGTACTTC.

This clonotype was picked up many times. The chain has TRBV28 and TRBJ2-5, with D perhaps matching TRBD2 (7 bases). With 3 bases removed from V and 5 bases from J, the gap between germline ends came to 13 bases. CDR1 is MDHEN and CDR2 is SYDVKM in the germline V gene. CDR3 length: 14 residues. CDR3 nucleotides: TGTGCCAGCAGTTTGGGGGGGCATGGGGAGACCCAGTACTTC. Translation gives CASSLGGHGETQYF. The whole variable domain, filled in from reference TRBV28 and TRBJ2-5, reads DVKVTQSSRYLVKRTGEKVFLECVQDMDHENMFWYRQDPGLGLRLIYFSYDVKMKEKGDIPEGYSVSREKKERFSLILESASTNQTSMYLCASSLGGHGETQYFGPGTRLLVL.

The chain links TRBV10-3 to TRBJ1-6; TRBD1 is a possible D gene (5 bases). The germline V gene has CDR1 ENHRY and CDR2 SYGVKD. V shed 3 bases and J shed 8 bases, with 11 bases lying between them. This CDR3 is built from 14 residues. CDR3 DNA: TGTGCCATCAGTGATGATTCGGGGGATTCACCCCTCCACTTT. Protein: CAISDDSGDSPLHF.

The rearrangement uses TRBV15 and TRBJ1-2; D perhaps matches TRBD1 (6 bases). The CDR3 consists of 11 residues. Germline V CDR1 and CDR2: LNHNV, YYDKDF (reference sequence). The V and J ends lost 8 bases and 3 bases respectively, with 7 bases between them. The CDR3 spells CATGGDYGYTF. Written as DNA, the CDR3 is TGTGCCACCGGGGGCGACTATGGCTACACCTTC.

The V call is TRBV5-6, the J call TRBJ1-5, with D hard to call. The germline V gene has CDR1 SGHDT and CDR2 YYEEEE. Trimming removed 5 bases at V and 2 bases at J, with 14 bases between. This CDR3 spans 15 amino acids. The CDR3 protein is CASSSFENGNQPQHF. CDR3 bases: TGTGCCAGCAGTTCTTTTGAGAACGGCAATCAGCCCCAGCATTTT.

The rearrangement links TRBV20-1 to TRBJ2-7, with 7 bases fitting TRBD2. The germline CDR1 and CDR2 sequences are DFQATT and SNEGSKA (reference sequence). J gave up 4 bases and V 1 base, and 4 bases lay outside the gene matches. This CDR3 has 13 amino acids. Written as DNA, the CDR3 is TGCAGTGCTAGAGTCGGGAGGTCGTACGAGCAGTACTTC. As protein: CSARVGRSYEQYF.

The chain carries TRBV5-1 and TRBJ1-1, with a weak D call TRBD1 (6 bases). The V gene's germline CDR1 is SGHRS and CDR2 YFSETQ. V was shortened by 4 bases and J by 6 bases, with 16 bases between the two germline ends. The CDR3 length is 14 residues. In DNA, the CDR3 is TGCGCCAGCAGCCTAAACGTGGGGGCGCCTGAAGCTTTCTTT. Translated: CASSLNVGAPEAFF.

The rearrangement joins TRBV29-1 to TRBJ2-7, with 10 bases aligning to TRBD1. The germline V gene encodes CDR1 SQVTM and CDR2 ANQGSEA. The CDR3 has 14 residues. J was trimmed by 0 bases and V by 3 bases; bases with no gene match: 2. The CDR3 spells CSVDGDRGSYEQYF. The CDR3 nucleotides read TGCAGCGTTGATGGGGACAGGGGCTCCTACGAGCAGTACTTC.

This clonotype occurred a few times. V gene TRBV30 combines with J gene TRBJ1-2; 9 bases match TRBD1. Trimming removed 3 bases from V and 6 bases from J; junction bases left unmatched: 5. CDR1 and CDR2 from the germline V gene are GTSNPN and SVGIG (reference sequence). This CDR3 spans 13 amino acids. DNA of the CDR3: TGTGCCTGGAGCCCCTGGACAGGGGATGGCTACACCTTC. Protein: CAWSPWTGDGYTF.

The chain recombines TRBV11-1 with TRBJ2-7; 7 positions match TRBD1. There are 14 residues in the CDR3. The V gene's germline CDR1 is SGHAT and CDR2 FQDESV (reference sequence). V lost 10 bases to trimming and J lost 4 bases; unmatched junction nucleotides: 13. The CDR3 nucleotides read TGTGCCACCAAACTAACAGGGGATAGATACGAGCAGTACTTC. Translation: CATKLTGDRYEQYF. Full variable domain (missing parts from reference TRBV11-1 and TRBJ2-7): EAEVAQSPRYKITEKSQAVAFWCDPISGHATLYWYRQILGQGPELLVQFQDESVVDDSQLPKDRFSAERLKGVDSTLKIQPAELGDSAMYLCATKLTGDRYEQYFGPGTRLTVT.

This clonotype was observed many times. The rearrangement links TRBV19 to TRBJ2-6; D may be TRBD1 or TRBD2 (5 bases each). Per germline, CDR1 LNHDA and CDR2 SQIVND (reference sequence). V gave up 0 bases and J gave up 12 bases, with 15 bases separating them. The CDR3 has 15 amino acids. The CDR3 region is CASSIDGRRGAVLTF. In DNA, the CDR3 is TGTGCCAGTAGTATAGATGGCAGGAGAGGGGCCGTCCTGACTTTC.

Worth noting for this clonotype: With a much larger clone just one base away, this may be a read error. This rearrangement joins TRBV5-1 to TRBJ2-5; D ambiguous. This CDR3 spans 14 amino acids. Looked up from germline, CDR1 is SGHRS and CDR2 is YFSETQ. Trimming removed 4 bases from V and 5 bases from J, with 15 bases in between. The CDR3 loop reads CASSATDPGETQYF. CDR3 nucleotide sequence: TGCGCCAGCAGCGCCACAGACCCCGGGGAGACCCAGTACTTC.